The clone carrying this TCR beta chain was observed a handful of times. Its specificity is unknown. These data are taken from a study of T cells after yellow fever vaccination. The study, taken as a whole, reports: Most primary-vaccination clones recurred post-booster (roughly 96% CD4, roughly 87% CD8).

Each CDR3 protein is one row after TCRdb ran MiXCR on the 5' RACE reads. The sample lists some 500,000 distinct CDR3 sequences; approximately 13% were seen once. The sample consisted of PBMCs, taken on the day of the yellow fever booster vaccination. This TCR was sampled from a man under 40 who received the YFV17D yellow fever vaccine.

Here the CDR3 reads CAISESSRSYEQYF. CDR3 coding DNA: TGTGCCATCAGTGAGTCAAGCCGCAGCTACGAGCAGTACTTC. This chain connects TRBV10-3 to TRBJ2-7; D unclear. This CDR3 comprises 14 residues. Per the germline V gene, CDR1 is ENHRY and CDR2 is SYGVKD. Trimming left V 0 bases short and J 3 bases short, with 9 bases between.